This section outlines one T cell receptor (beta chain) sequence together with its context. The junction does not match germline at one end; this may be a read error. These data originate in a study of tumor-infiltrating lymphocytes in primary liver carcinoma. Unsorted bulk tissue, about 19-32 mg of it, served as the source for co-extraction of RNA and DNA. The CDR3 has 14 amino acids. Reverse transcription of about 500 ng total RNA with a constant-region primer produced TCR beta cDNA. Slightly modified ARM-PCR, run as three nested multiplex PCR rounds, produced the TCR beta libraries. Researchers ran the first two PCR rounds for roughly 10 cycles each with TRBV1-TRBV30 forward primers and a C-beta reverse primer. MiXCR, applied by TCRdb to the multiplex PCR reads, yields one record per CDR3 protein. The sample has 30,000 to 40,000 distinct CDR3 sequences, less than 85% seen once; the top ten hold 15% to 20%.

The sequence was collected from a man aged 35 to 55 with primary liver carcinoma and hepatitis B virus infection. The V call is TRBV12-3 or TRBV12-4, the J call TRBJ2-1; tentative D call: TRBD2 (5 bases). The sample comprised liver tumor tissue from sampling region 4. The subset here: tumor region T4, right-lateral pole. CDR3 bases: TGTGTCAGCAGTCCCCAGTGGCAGCGGAATGAGCAGTTCTTC. Residues: CVSSPQWQRNEQFF.